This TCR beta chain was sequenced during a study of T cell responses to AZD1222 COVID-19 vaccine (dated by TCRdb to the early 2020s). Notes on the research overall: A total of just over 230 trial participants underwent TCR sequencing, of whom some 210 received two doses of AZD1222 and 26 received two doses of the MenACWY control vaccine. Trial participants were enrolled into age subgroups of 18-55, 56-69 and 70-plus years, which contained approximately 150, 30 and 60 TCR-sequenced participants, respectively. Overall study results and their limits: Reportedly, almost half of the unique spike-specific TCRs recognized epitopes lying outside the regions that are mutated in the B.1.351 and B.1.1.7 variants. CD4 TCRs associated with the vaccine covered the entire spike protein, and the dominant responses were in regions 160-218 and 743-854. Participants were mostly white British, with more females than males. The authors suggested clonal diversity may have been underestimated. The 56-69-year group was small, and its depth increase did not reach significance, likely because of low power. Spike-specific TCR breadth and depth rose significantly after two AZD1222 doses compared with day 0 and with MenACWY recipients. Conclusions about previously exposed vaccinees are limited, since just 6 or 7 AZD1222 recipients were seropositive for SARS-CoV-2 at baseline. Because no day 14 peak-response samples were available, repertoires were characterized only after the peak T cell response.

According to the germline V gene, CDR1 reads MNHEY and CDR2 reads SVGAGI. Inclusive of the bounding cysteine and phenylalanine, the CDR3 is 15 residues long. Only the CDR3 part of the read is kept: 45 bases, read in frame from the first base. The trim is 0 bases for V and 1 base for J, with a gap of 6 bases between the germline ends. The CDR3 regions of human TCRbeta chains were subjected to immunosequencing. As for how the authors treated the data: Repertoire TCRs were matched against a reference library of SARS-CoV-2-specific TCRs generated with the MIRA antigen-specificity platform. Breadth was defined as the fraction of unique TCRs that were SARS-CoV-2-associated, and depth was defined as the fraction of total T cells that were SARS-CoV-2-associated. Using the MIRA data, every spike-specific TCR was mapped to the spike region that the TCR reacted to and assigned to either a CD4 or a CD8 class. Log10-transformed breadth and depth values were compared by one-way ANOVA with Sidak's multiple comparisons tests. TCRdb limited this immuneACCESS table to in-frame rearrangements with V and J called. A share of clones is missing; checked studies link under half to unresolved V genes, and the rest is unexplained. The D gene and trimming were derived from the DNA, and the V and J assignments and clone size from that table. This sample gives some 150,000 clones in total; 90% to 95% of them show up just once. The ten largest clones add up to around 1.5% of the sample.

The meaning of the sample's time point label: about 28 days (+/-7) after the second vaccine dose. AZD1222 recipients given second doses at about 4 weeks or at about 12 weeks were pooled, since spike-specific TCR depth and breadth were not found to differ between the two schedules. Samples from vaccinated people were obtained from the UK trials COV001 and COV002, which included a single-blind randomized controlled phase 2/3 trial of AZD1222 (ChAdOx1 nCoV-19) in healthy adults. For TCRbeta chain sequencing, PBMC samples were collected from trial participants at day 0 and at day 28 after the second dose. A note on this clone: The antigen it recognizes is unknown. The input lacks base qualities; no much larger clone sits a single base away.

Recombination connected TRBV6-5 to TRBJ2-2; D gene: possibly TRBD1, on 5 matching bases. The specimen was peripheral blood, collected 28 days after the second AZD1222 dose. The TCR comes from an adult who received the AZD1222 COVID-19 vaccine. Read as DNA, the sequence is TGTGCCAGCAGTTACTCCAGGGAGAACACCGGGGAGCTGTTTTTT. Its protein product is CASSYSRENTGELFF.